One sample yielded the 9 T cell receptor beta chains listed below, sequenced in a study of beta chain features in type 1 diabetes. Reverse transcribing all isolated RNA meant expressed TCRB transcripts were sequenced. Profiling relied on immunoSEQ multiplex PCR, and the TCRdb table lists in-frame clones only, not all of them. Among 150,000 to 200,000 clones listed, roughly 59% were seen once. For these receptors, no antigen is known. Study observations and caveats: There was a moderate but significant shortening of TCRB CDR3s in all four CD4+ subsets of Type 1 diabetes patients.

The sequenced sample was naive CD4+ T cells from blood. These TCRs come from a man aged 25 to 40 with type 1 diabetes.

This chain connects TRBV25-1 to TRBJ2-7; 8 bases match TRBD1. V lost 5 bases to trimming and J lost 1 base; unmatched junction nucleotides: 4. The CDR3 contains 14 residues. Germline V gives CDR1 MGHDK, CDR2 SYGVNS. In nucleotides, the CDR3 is TGTGCCAGCAGTACCCGGACAGGGTCCTACGAGCAGTACTTC. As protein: CASSTRTGSYEQYF.

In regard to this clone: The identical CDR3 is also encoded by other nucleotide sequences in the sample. The CDR3 DNA follows: TGTGCCAGCAGCGTAGGAGGGAGGGAGACCCAGTACTTC. Protein sequence: CASSVGGRETQYF. The chain combines TRBV9 with TRBJ2-5; D perhaps matches TRBD2 (6 bases). Germline V gives CDR1 SGDLS, CDR2 YYNGEE. The CDR3 has 13 amino acids. Trimming removed 0 bases from V and 5 bases from J, with 8 bases in between.

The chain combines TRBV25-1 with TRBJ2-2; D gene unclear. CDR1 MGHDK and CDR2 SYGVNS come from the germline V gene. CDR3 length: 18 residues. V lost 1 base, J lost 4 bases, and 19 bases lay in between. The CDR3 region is CASSELGYRVHGTGELFF. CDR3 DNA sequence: TGTGCCAGCAGTGAATTAGGGTATAGGGTTCACGGCACCGGGGAGCTGTTTTTT.

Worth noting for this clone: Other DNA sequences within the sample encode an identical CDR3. The CDR3 nucleotides are TGTGCCAGCAGCTTATCTAGCACAGATACGCAGTATTTT. Amino acid sequence: CASSLSSTDTQYF. This chain connects TRBV7-9 to TRBJ2-3, with no clear D. V lost 2 bases, J lost 0 bases, and 3 bases lay in between. This CDR3 contains 13 residues. Germline V gene data show CDR1 as SEHNR and CDR2 as FQNEAQ (reference sequence).

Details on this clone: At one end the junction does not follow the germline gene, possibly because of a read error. The CDR3 loop reads CPRRLSGTEKETQYF. The CDR3 nucleotides are TGCCCGCGTAGGTTAAGCGGGACAGAGAAAGAGACCCAGTACTTC. The V gene is TRBV7-7, the J gene TRBJ2-5; D possibly matches TRBD1 or TRBD2 (7 bases each). The CDR3 has 15 amino acids. Per the germline V gene, CDR1 is SSHAT and CDR2 is FNYEAQ (reference sequence). The whole variable domain, remainder taken from reference TRBV7-7 and TRBJ2-5, is GAGVSQSPRYKVTKRGQDVTLRCDPISSHATLYWYQQALGQGPEFLTYFNYEAQPDKSGLPSDRFSAERPEGSISTLTIQRTEQRDSAMYRCPRRLSGTEKETQYFGPGTRLLVL.

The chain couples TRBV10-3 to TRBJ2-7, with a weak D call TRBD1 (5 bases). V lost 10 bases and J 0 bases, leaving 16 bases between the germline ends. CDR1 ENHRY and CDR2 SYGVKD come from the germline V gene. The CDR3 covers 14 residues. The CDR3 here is CATNGAGSSYEQYF. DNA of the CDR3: TGTGCCACAAATGGGGCAGGGTCCTCCTACGAGCAGTACTTC.

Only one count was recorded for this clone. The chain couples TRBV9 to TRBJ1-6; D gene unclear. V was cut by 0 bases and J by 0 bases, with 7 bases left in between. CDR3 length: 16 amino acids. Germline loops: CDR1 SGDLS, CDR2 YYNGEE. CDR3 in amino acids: CASSVEDNSYNSPLHF. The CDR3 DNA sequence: TGTGCCAGCAGCGTAGAAGACAACTCCTATAATTCACCCCTCCACTTT.

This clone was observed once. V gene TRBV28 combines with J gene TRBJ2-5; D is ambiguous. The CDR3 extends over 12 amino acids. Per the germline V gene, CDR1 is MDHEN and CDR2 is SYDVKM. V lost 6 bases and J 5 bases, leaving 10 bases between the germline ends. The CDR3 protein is CASRVPMETQYF. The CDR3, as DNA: TGTGCCAGCAGGGTGCCTATGGAGACCCAGTACTTC.

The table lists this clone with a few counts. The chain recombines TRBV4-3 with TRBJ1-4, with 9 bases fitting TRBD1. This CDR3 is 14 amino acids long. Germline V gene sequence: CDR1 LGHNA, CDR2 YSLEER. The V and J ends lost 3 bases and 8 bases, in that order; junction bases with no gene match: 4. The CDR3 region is CASSHEDRGEKLFF. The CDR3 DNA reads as TGCGCCAGCAGCCATGAGGACAGGGGAGAAAAACTGTTTTTT.